This T cell receptor (beta chain) was recorded in a study of Graves' ophthalmopathy and Graves' hyperthyroidism. Transcripts of RNA were the source for amplifying TCR beta CDR3 regions. After a first-round RT-PCR with HTBI primers, a second-round multiplex PCR was run. MiXCR was run by TCRdb on the multiplex PCR reads, yielding one entry per CDR3 protein. The table has fewer than 600,000 distinct CDR3 sequences, roughly an eighth seen once. The count of this clonotype is one. This CDR3 is 12 amino acids long. Germline V gene sequence: CDR1 SNHLY, CDR2 FYNNEI. V was shortened by 4 bases and J by 8 bases, with 11 bases between the two germline ends.

The chain has TRBV2 and TRBJ1-2; TRBD1 is a possible D gene (5 bases). This receptor was obtained from a woman in her 30s with Graves' ophthalmopathy. Material: blood. In DNA, the CDR3 is TGTGCCAGCAGTGCGCAGGGCAAGGGCTACACCTTC. Translating it yields CASSAQGKGYTF.